The 8 T cell receptor beta chains listed next were all sequenced from one sample in a study of blood T cell repertoires in COVID-19. The data were produced by immunoSEQ multiplex PCR, yet TCRdb's version contains in-frame clones alone and is incomplete. The repertoire consists of roughly 150,000 clones, with about 83% occurring once and the leading ten covering approximately 2.6%. Material for sequencing was peripheral blood. These receptors originate from a woman of 80 years or more with COVID-19, enrolled during active disease.

The CDR3 loop is CASSQTGTGHTGELFF. Written as DNA, the CDR3 is TGCGCCAGCAGCCAGACCGGGACAGGACACACCGGGGAGCTGTTTTTT. V usage is TRBV5-1 and J usage is TRBJ2-2; 8 bases agree with TRBD1. Germline V gives CDR1 SGHRS, CDR2 YFSETQ. Trimming cost V 4 bases and J 3 bases; bases outside gene matches: 8. This CDR3 region has 16 residues. The whole variable domain, filled in from reference TRBV5-1 and TRBJ2-2, reads KAGVTQTPRYLIKTRGQQVTLSCSPISGHRSVSWYQQTPGQGLQFLFEYFSETQRNKGNFPGRFSGRQFSNSRSEMNVSTLELGDSALYLCASSQTGTGHTGELFFGEGSRLTVL.

The CDR3 DNA follows: TGTGCCACCGGGAACTCAGGGAATGAGCAGTTCTTC. Protein product: CATGNSGNEQFF. This chain uses TRBV15 with TRBJ2-1; a weak D match, TRBD1 (5 bases). Germline V gene lookup returns CDR1 LNHNV and CDR2 YYDKDF (reference sequence). Deletions cut 8 bases from V and 7 bases from J, with 12 bases between. There are 12 residues in the CDR3.

V is TRBV5-5 and J is TRBJ1-2; 8 nucleotides match TRBD1. The CDR3 runs to 16 residues. Germline CDR1 reads SGHKS; CDR2 reads YYEKEE (reference sequence). The junction had 4 bases not matched to a gene; V was cut back by 0 bases and J by 0 bases. The CDR3 bases are TGTGCCAGCAGCTTGGCGGGGACAGGAGCTAACTATGGCTACACCTTC. It yields the protein CASSLAGTGANYGYTF.

The chain couples TRBV7-2 to TRBJ1-1; D might be TRBD1 (6 bases). With 2 bases removed from V and 1 base from J, the gap between germline ends came to 8 bases. The CDR3 spans 14 residues. Germline V gene data show CDR1 as SGHTA and CDR2 as FQGNSA. CDR3 residues: CASSLTGQNTEAFF. CDR3 DNA: TGTGCCAGCAGCTTAACAGGGCAGAACACTGAAGCTTTCTTT.

This chain joins TRBV9 and TRBJ1-4, with no clear D. CDR3 size: 14 residues. Germline CDR1 and CDR2: SGDLS and YYNGEE. Trimming stripped 2 bases from V and 2 bases from J, with 7 bases between. CDR3 in DNA: TGTGCCAGCAGCGTCACACCGACTAATGAAAAACTGTTTTTT. This translates into CASSVTPTNEKLFF.

The chain combines TRBV27 with TRBJ1-5, with TRBD1 identical over 9 bases. The CDR3 is made up of 13 amino acids. Germline V gene lookup returns CDR1 MNHEY and CDR2 SMNVEV (reference sequence). V trimming: 2 bases; J trimming: 9 bases; junction bases outside the gene matches: 2. The CDR3 region is CASSLDRGAPQHF. In DNA form, the CDR3 reads TGTGCCAGCAGTTTAGACAGGGGGGCGCCCCAGCATTTT.

The chain links TRBV2 to TRBJ2-1, with D perhaps TRBD2 (6 bases). Trimming took 6 bases from V and 5 from J, leaving 20 bases between them. The CDR3 consists of 16 residues. Germline CDR1 is SNHLY and CDR2 is FYNNEI. CDR3 in amino acids: CASRRSWEDGNNEQFF. Written as DNA, the CDR3 is TGTGCCAGCAGGAGGAGCTGGGAGGATGGCAACAATGAGCAGTTCTTC. Together with reference TRBV2 and TRBJ2-1, the CDR3 gives the full variable domain: EPEVTQTPSHQVTQMGQEVILRCVPISNHLYFYWYRQILGQKVEFLVSFYNNEISEKSEIFDDQFSVERPDGSNFTLKIRSTKLEDSAMYFCASRRSWEDGNNEQFFGPGTRLTVL.

The chain is built from TRBV4-2 and TRBJ2-3, with 9 positions matching TRBD2. Germline CDR1 and CDR2: LGHNA and YNFKEQ. The junction had 6 bases not matched to a gene; V was cut back by 5 bases and J by 3 bases. The length of the CDR3 is 15 residues. The CDR3 sequence: CASSTRLADTDTQYF. The CDR3 DNA follows: TGTGCCAGCAGCACACGACTAGCGGATACAGATACGCAGTATTTT.